The rows below give T cell receptor beta chains drawn from one sample of a study of naive and memory T cell subsets. One entry per CDR3 protein results from TCRdb running MiXCR on the UMI-ligation and nested PCR reads. The table has 95,000 to 150,000 distinct CDR3 sequences, approximately 37% seen once; the top ten hold about 1%. Sequenced material: central memory CD4+ T cells from blood. The receptor set was obtained from a human donor in good health. Each CDR3 is given with its conserved first and last residue. The D gene is left open where the match is weak. Not all rows give a size; the values are once, few, many and, for expanded clones, a class.

J gene	D gene	clone size	V gene	CDR3 protein	CDR3 DNA
TRBJ1-4	-	-	TRBV7-6	CASSPPGNNEKLFF	TGTGCCAGCAGCCCGCCCGGAAACAATGAAAAACTGTTTTTT
TRBJ1-1	-	few	TRBV6-6	CASRIDRQMLEAFF	TGTGCCAGCAGAATCGACAGGCAGATGCTTGAAGCTTTCTTT
TRBJ2-5	-	many	TRBV12-3/TRBV12-4	CASRGPGVETQYF	TGTGCCAGCAGAGGCCCGGGAGTGGAGACCCAGTACTTC
TRBJ2-7	TRBD1	-	TRBV19	CASSKHQGVSYEQYF	TGTGCCAGTAGTAAGCACCAGGGGGTAAGCTACGAGCAGTACTTC
TRBJ1-6	TRBD1	-	TRBV12-3/TRBV12-4	CASSLGQGASPLHF	TGTGCCAGCAGTTTAGGACAGGGGGCATCACCCCTCCACTTT
TRBJ2-2	-	few	TRBV20-1	CSASRPARAGELFF	TGCAGTGCTAGTCGGCCAGCCCGCGCCGGGGAGCTGTTTTTT
TRBJ2-5	TRBD2	many	TRBV10-3	CAISEVGGSQETQYF	TGTGCCATCAGTGAAGTGGGCGGGAGCCAAGAGACCCAGTACTTC
TRBJ2-1	-	-	TRBV11-2	CASSLVRAMEQFF	TGTGCCAGCAGCTTAGTACGAGCCATGGAGCAGTTCTTC
TRBJ2-3	TRBD2	-	TRBV11-2	CASSPTGRLAGGPALSTDTQYF	TGTGCCAGCAGCCCAACCGGTAGACTAGCGGGAGGGCCCGCCTTAAGCACAGATACGCAGTATTTT
TRBJ2-7	-	few	TRBV30	CAWSGGRSEQYF	TGTGCCTGGAGTGGGGGACGGAGCGAGCAGTACTTC
TRBJ2-3	TRBD2	once	TRBV28	CASKPGTSGTDTQYF	TGTGCCAGCAAACCCGGGACTAGCGGGACAGATACGCAGTATTTT
TRBJ2-1	TRBD2	many	TRBV12-3/TRBV12-4	CASSTDDAIAGQSYNEQFF	TGTGCCAGCAGTACCGACGACGCTATAGCGGGACAATCCTACAATGAGCAGTTCTTC
TRBJ2-1	-	few	TRBV12-3/TRBV12-4	CASSLPPLVNEQFF	TGTGCCAGCAGTTTACCACCCTTGGTCAATGAGCAGTTCTTC
TRBJ2-7	-	few	TRBV5-1	CASSSGGIYEQYF	TGCGCCAGCAGCTCTGGAGGGATCTACGAGCAGTACTTC
TRBJ2-1	TRBD1	many	TRBV4-2	CASSQVGQGNNEQFF	TGTGCCAGCAGCCAAGTCGGACAGGGCAACAATGAGCAGTTCTTC
TRBJ2-4	TRBD1	few	TRBV12-3/TRBV12-4	CASSIGQAINTQYF	TGTGCCAGCAGCATAGGACAGGCAATTAATACTCAGTACTTC
TRBJ1-1	-	few	TRBV7-9	CASSLDGVFGTEAFF	TGTGCCAGCAGCTTAGACGGCGTTTTCGGCACTGAAGCTTTCTTT
TRBJ2-2	TRBD2	many	TRBV10-3	CAISDRQASGADTGELFF	TGTGCCATCAGCGACAGGCAGGCTAGCGGGGCAGACACCGGGGAGCTGTTTTTT
TRBJ2-5	TRBD1	-	TRBV29-1	CSVGVTGGQRETQYF	TGCAGCGTTGGGGTGACAGGGGGCCAGAGGGAGACCCAGTACTTC
TRBJ2-2	TRBD2	-	TRBV6-2/TRBV6-3	CASSSLLAGASNTGELFF	TGTGCCAGCAGTTCCCTTTTAGCGGGAGCCTCGAACACCGGGGAGCTGTTTTTT